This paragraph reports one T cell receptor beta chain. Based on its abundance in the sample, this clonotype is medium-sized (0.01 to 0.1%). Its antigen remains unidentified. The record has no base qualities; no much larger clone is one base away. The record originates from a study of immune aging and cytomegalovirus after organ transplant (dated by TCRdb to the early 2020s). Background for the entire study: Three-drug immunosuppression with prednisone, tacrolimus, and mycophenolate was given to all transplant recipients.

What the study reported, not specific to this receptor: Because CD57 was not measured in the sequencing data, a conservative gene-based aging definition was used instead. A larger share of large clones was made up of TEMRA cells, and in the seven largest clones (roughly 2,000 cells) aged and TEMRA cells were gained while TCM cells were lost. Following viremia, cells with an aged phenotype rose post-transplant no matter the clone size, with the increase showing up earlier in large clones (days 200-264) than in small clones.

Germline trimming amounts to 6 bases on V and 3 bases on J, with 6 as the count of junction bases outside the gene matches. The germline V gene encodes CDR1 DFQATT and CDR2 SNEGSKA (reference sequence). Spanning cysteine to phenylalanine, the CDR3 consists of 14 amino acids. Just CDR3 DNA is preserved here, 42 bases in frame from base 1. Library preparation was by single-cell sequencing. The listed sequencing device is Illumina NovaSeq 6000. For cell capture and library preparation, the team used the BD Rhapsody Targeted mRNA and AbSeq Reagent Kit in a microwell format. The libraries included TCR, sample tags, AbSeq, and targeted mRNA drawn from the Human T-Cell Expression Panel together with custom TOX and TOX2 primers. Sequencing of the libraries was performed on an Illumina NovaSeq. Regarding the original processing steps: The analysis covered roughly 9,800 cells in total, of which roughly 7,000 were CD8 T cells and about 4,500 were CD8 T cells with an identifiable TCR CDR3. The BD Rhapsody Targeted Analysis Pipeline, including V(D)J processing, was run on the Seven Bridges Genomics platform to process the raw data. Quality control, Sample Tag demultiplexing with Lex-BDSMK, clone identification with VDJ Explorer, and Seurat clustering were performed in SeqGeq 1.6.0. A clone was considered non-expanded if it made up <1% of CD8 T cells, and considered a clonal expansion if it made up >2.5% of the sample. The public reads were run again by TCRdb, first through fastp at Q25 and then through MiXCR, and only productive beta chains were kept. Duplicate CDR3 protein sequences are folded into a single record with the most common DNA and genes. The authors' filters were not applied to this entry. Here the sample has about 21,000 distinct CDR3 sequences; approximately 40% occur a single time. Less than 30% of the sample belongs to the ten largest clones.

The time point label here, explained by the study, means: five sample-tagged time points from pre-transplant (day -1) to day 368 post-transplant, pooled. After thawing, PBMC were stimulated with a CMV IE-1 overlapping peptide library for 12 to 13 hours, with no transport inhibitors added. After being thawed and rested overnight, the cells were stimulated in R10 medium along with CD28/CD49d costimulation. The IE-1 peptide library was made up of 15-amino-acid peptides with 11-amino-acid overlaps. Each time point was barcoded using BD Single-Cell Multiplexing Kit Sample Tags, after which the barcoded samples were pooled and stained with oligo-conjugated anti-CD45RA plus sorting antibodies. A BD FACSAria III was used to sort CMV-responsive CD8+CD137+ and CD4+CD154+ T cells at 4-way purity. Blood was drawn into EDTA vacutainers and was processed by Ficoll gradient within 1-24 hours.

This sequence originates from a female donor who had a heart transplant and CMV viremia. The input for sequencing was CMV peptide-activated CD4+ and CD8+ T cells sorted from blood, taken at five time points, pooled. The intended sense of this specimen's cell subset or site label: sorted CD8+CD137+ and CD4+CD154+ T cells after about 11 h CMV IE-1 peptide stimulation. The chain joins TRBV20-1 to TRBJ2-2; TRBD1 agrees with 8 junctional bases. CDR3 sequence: CSARQGTDTGELFF. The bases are TGCAGTGCCAGACAGGGGACCGACACCGGGGAGCTGTTTTTT.